Each of the 3 T cell receptor beta chains below was sequenced from the same sample in a study of T cell responses to AZD1222 COVID-19 vaccine. Sequencing used immunoSEQ multiplex PCR; TCRdb keeps in-frame clones, though not all of them. The sample consists of about 96,000 clones, 85% to 90% of them appearing once. Sequencing was performed on peripheral blood, taken on day 0 of AZD1222 vaccination. The receptor source for this set is an adult in good health.

The chain carries TRBV12-3 or TRBV12-4 and TRBJ2-1; no clear D gene. The CDR3 spans 13 residues. V was shortened by 2 bases and J by 8 bases, with 10 bases between the two germline ends. Here the CDR3 DNA reads TGTGCCAGCAGTTTAAGCGCCCCGGATGAGCAGTTCTTC. Protein product: CASSLSAPDEQFF.

This chain connects TRBV19 to TRBJ1-1, with D perhaps matching TRBD1 (5 bases). V lost 6 bases to trimming and J lost 5 bases, with 10 bases between them. The CDR3 length is 12 residues. Germline V CDR1 and CDR2: LNHDA, SQIVND (reference sequence). The CDR3 sequence: CASRPRGTEAFF. CDR3 nucleotide sequence: TGTGCCAGTAGGCCTAGGGGAACTGAAGCTTTCTTT.

The chain uses TRBV7-9 and TRBJ2-5, with TRBD2 identical over 7 bases. The V segment lost 1 base and the J segment 4 bases; nucleotides outside the gene matches: 3. This CDR3 comprises 14 residues. Germline lookup yields CDR1 SEHNR and CDR2 FQNEAQ (reference sequence). CDR3 protein: CASSLVGRVETQYF. The CDR3 DNA follows: TGTGCCAGCAGCTTAGTAGGGAGGGTAGAGACCCAGTACTTC.